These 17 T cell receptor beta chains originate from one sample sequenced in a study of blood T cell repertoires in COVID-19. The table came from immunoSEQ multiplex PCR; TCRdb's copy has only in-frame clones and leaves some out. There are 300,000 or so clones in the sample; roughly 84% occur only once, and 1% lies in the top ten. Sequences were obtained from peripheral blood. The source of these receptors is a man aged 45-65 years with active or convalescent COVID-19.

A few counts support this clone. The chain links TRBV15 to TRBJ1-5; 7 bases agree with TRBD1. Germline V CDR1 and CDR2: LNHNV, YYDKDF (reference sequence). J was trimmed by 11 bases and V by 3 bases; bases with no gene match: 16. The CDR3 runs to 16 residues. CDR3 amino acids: CATSREDREPPLSQHF. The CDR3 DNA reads TGTGCCACCAGCAGGGAAGACAGGGAGCCCCCCCTATCCCAGCATTTT.

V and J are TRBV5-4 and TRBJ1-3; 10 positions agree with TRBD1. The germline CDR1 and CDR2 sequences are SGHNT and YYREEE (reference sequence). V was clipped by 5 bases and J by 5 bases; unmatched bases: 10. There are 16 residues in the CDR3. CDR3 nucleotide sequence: TGTGCCAGCAGATCTCCTCCGGGACAGGGGAGAAACACCATATATTTT. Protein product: CASRSPPGQGRNTIYF.

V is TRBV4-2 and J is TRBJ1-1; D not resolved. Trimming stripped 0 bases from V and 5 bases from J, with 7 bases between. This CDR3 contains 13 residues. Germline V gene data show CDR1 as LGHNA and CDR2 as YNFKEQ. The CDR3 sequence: CASSQEYVTEAFF. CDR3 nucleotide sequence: TGTGCCAGCAGCCAAGAATATGTGACTGAAGCTTTCTTT.

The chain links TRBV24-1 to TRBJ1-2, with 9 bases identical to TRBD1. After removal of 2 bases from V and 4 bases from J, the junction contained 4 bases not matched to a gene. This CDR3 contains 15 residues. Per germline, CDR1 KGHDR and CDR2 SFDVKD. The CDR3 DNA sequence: TGTGCCACCAGTGATTCCGGGACAGGGAGCTATGGCTACACCTTC. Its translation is CATSDSGTGSYGYTF.

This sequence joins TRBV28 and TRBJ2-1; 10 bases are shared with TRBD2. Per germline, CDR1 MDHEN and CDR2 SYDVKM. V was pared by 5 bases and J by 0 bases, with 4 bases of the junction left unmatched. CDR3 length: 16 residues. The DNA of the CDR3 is TGTGCCAGCAGTGGACTAGCGGCGTTCTCCTACAATGAGCAGTTCTTC. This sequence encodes CASSGLAAFSYNEQFF.

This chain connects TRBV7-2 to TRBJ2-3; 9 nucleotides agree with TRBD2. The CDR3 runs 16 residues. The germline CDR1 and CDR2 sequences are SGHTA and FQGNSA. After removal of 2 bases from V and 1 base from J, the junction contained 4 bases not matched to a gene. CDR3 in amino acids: CASSLLLAGRTDTQYF. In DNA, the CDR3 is TGTGCCAGCAGCTTACTGCTAGCGGGGCGCACAGATACGCAGTATTTT.

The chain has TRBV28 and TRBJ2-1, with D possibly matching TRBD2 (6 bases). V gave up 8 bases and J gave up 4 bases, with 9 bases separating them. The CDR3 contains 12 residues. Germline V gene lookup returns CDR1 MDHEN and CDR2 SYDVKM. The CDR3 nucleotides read TGTGCCAGCTTTAGCGGTTACAATGAGCAGTTCTTC. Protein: CASFSGYNEQFF.

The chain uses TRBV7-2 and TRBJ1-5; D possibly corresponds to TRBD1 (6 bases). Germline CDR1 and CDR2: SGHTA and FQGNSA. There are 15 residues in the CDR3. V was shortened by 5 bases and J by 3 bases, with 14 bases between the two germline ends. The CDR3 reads CASSPIVGANQPQHF. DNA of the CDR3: TGTGCCAGCAGCCCGATAGTGGGGGCCAATCAGCCCCAGCATTTT.

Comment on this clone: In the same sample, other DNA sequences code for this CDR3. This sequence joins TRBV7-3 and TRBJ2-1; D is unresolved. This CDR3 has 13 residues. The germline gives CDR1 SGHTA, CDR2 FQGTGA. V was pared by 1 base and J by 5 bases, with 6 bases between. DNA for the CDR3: TGTGCCAGCAGCTTAAGAGGTGACAATGAGCAGTTCTTC. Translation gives CASSLRGDNEQFF.

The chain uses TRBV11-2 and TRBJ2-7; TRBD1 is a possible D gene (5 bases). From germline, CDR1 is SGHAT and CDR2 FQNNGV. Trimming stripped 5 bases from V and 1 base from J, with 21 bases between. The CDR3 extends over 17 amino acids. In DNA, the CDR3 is TGTGCCAGCAGCCCCCCCTTTCCCGCCTGGACATCCTACGAGCAGTACTTC. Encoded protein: CASSPPFPAWTSYEQYF.

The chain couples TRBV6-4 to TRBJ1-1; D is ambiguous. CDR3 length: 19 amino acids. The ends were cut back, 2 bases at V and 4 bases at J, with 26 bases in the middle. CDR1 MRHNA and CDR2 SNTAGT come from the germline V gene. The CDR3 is CASSDPRPFLSPLGTEAFF. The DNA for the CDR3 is TGTGCCAGCAGTGACCCGAGGCCCTTTTTGAGTCCCCTGGGCACTGAAGCTTTCTTT.

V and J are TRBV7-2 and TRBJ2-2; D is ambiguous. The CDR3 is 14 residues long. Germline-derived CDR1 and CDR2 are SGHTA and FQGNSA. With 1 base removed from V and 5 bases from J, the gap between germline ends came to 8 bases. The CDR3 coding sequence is TGTGCCAGCAGCTTAGGGCCGATGACCGGGGAGCTGTTTTTT. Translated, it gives CASSLGPMTGELFF.

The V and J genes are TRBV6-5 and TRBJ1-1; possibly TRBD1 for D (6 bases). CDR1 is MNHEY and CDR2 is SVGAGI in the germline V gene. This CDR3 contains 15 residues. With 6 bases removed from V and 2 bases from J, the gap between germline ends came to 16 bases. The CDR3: CASRNNGQPNTEAFF. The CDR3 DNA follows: TGTGCCAGCAGGAACAACGGACAGCCTAACACTGAAGCTTTCTTT.

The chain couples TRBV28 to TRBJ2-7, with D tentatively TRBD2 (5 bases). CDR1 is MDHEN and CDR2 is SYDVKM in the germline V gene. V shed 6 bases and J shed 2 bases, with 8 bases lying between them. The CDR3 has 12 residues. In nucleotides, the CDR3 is TGTGCCAGCAGCTCCGGGACCTACGAGCAGTACTTC. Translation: CASSSGTYEQYF. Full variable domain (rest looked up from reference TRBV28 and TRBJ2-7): DVKVTQSSRYLVKRTGEKVFLECVQDMDHENMFWYRQDPGLGLRLIYFSYDVKMKEKGDIPEGYSVSREKKERFSLILESASTNQTSMYLCASSSGTYEQYFGPGTRLTVT.

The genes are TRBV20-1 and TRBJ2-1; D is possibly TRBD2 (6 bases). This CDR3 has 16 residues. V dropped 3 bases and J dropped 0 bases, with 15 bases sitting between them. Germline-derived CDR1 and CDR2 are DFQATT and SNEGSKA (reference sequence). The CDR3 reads CSASNFAGYSYNEQFF. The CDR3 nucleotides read TGCAGTGCTAGTAATTTCGCGGGGTACTCCTACAATGAGCAGTTCTTC.

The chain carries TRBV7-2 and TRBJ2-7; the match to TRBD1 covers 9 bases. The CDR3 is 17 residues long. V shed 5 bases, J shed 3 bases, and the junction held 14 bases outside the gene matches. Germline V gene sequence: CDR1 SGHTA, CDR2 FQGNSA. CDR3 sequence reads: CASSPESWTGVDYEQYF. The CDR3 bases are TGTGCCAGCAGCCCAGAAAGCTGGACAGGGGTAGACTACGAGCAGTACTTC.

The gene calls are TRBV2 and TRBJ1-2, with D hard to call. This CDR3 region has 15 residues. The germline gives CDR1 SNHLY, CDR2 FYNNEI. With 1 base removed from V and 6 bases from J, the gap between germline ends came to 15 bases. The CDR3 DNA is TGTGCCAGCAGTGAAGAAGGGAGTGTGTTGGATGGCTACACCTTC. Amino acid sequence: CASSEEGSVLDGYTF.